The T cell receptor beta chain under discussion was sequenced for a study of PD-L1 blockade in urothelial cancer. Study-wide background: Median T cell yield per blood sample was 110,000 to 150,000 cells.

On this clone itself: What it binds is not known.

Germline V gene data show CDR1 as SGHRS and CDR2 as YFSETQ. Trimming cost V 0 bases and J 2 bases; bases outside gene matches: 5. This CDR3 is built from 16 residues. Study outcomes and limitations: Below-median TCR clonality that was measured in pretreatment blood predicted better survival.

Sequencing was performed with immunoSEQ multiplex PCR; in TCRdb, only in-frame clones are kept and a portion is missing. The profile shows roughly 45,000 clones, 70% to 90% of them singletons. Samples were collected from each patient before treatment and during treatment. Each patient gave between 1 and 8 of them in total. The TCR sequence derives from a man in his 60s with urothelial cancer. Specimen: PBMCs, collected around atezolizumab (anti-PD-L1) treatment. The chain carries TRBV5-1 and TRBJ2-3, with 8 bases aligning to TRBD2. CDR3 coding DNA: TGCGCCAGCAGCTTGGGTTCAGCGGGGGACACAGATACGCAGTATTTT. It encodes CASSLGSAGDTDTQYF.